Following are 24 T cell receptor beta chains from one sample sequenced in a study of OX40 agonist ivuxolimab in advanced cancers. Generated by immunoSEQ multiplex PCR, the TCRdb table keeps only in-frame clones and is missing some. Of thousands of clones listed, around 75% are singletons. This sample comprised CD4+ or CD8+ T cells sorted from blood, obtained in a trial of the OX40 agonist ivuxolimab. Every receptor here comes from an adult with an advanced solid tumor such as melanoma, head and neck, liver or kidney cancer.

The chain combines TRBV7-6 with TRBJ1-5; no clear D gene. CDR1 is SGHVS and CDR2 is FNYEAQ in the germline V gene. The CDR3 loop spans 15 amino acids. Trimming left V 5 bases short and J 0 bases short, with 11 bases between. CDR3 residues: CASSLDSYSNQPQHF. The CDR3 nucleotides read TGTGCCAGCAGCCTGGACTCTTATAGCAATCAGCCCCAGCATTTT.

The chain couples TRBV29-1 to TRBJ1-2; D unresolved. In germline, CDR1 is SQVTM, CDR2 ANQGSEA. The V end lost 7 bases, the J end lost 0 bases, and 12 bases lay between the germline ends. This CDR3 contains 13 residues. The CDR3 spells CSARTDSNYGYTF. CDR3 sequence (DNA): TGCAGCGCCAGGACCGATTCTAACTATGGCTACACCTTC.

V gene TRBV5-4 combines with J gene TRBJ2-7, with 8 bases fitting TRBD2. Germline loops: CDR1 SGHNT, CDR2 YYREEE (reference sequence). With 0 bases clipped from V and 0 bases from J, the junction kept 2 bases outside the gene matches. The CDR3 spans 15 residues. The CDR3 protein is CASSLASGGSYEQYF. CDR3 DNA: TGTGCCAGCAGCTTGGCCAGCGGGGGCTCCTACGAGCAGTACTTC.

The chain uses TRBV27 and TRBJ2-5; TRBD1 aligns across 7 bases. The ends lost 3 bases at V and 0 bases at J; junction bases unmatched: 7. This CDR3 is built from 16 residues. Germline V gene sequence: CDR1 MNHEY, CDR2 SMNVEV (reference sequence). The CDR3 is CASSFPDREYQETQYF. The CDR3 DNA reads TGTGCCAGCAGTTTCCCAGACAGGGAGTACCAAGAGACCCAGTACTTC.

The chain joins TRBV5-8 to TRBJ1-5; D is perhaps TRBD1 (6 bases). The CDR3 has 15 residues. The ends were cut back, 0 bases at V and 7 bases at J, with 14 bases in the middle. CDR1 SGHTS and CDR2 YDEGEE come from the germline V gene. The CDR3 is CASSLVTGFGQPQHF. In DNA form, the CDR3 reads TGTGCCAGCAGCTTGGTAACAGGGTTTGGGCAGCCCCAGCATTTT. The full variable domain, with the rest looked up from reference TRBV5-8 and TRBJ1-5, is EAGVTQSPTHLIKTRGQQATLRCSPISGHTSVYWYQQALGLGLQFLLWYDEGEERNRGNFPPRFSGRQFPNYSSELNVNALELEDSALYLCASSLVTGFGQPQHFGDGTRLSIL.

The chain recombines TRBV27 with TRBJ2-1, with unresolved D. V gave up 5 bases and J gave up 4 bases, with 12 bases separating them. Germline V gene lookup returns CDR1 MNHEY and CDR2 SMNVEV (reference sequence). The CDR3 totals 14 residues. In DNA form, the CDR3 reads TGTGCCAGCAGTCCTGGGAATTTGTACAATGAGCAGTTCTTC. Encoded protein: CASSPGNLYNEQFF.

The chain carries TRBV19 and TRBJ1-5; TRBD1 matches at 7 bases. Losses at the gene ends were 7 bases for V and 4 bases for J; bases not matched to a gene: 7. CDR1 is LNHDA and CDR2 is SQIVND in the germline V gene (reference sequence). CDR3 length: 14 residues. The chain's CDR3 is CASNPGQKNQPQHF. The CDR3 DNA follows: TGTGCCAGTAATCCGGGACAGAAAAATCAGCCCCAGCATTTT. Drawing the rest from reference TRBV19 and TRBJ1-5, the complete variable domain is DGGITQSPKYLFRKEGQNVTLSCEQNLNHDAMYWYRQDPGQGLRLIYYSQIVNDFQKGDIAEGYSVSREKKESFPLTVTSAQKNPTAFYLCASNPGQKNQPQHFGDGTRLSIL.

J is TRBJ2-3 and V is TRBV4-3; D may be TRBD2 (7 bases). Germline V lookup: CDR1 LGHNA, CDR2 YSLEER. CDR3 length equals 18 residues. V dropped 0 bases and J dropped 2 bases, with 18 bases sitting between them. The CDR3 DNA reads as TGCGCCAGCAGCCAAGAGGACTGGGGGCGGGGGCCCACAGATACGCAGTATTTT. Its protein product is CASSQEDWGRGPTDTQYF.

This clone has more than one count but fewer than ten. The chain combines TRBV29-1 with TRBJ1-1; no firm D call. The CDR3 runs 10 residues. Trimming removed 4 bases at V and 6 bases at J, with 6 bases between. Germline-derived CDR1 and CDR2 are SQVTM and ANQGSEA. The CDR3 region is CSVVLAEAFF. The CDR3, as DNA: TGCAGCGTTGTACTTGCTGAAGCTTTCTTT. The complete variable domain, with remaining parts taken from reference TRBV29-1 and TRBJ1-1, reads SAVISQKPSRDICQRGTSLTIQCQVDSQVTMMFWYRQQPGQSLTLIATANQGSEATYESGFVIDKFPISRPNLTFSTLTVSNMSPEDSSIYLCSVVLAEAFFGQGTRLTVV.

This chain's CDR3 is CASKHRGSNTEAFF. The DNA for the CDR3 is TGTGCCAGCAAACACAGGGGTTCGAATACTGAAGCTTTCTTT. This chain uses TRBV2 with TRBJ1-1; 7 nucleotides agree with TRBD1. With 7 bases clipped from V and 5 bases from J, the junction kept 10 bases outside the gene matches. The CDR3 spans 14 residues. Germline CDR1 is SNHLY and CDR2 is FYNNEI. Combining the CDR3 with reference TRBV2 and TRBJ1-1 gives the whole variable domain EPEVTQTPSHQVTQMGQEVILRCVPISNHLYFYWYRQILGQKVEFLVSFYNNEISEKSEIFDDQFSVERPDGSNFTLKIRSTKLEDSAMYFCASKHRGSNTEAFFGQGTRLTVV.

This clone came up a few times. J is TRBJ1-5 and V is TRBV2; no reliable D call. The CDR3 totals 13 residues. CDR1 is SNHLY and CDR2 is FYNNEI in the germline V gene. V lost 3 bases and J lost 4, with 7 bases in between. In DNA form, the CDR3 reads TGTGCCAGCAGTGATGCGAGGAATCAGCCCCAGCATTTT. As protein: CASSDARNQPQHF. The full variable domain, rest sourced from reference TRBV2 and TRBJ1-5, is EPEVTQTPSHQVTQMGQEVILRCVPISNHLYFYWYRQILGQKVEFLVSFYNNEISEKSEIFDDQFSVERPDGSNFTLKIRSTKLEDSAMYFCASSDARNQPQHFGDGTRLSIL.

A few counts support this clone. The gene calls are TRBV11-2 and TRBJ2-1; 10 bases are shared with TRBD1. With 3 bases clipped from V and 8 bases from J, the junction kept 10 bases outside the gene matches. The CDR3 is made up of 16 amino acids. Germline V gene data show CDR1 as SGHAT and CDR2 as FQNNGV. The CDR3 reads CASSFGDRGYRDEQFF. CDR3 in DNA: TGTGCCAGCAGCTTTGGGGACAGGGGTTATCGCGATGAGCAGTTCTTC.

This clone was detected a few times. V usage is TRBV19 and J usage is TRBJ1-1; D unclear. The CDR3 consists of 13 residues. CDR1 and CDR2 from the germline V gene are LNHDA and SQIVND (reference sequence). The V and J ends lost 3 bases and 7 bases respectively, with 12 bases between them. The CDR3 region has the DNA TGTGCCAGTAGTATCGTGGCAAGCCATGAAGCTTTCTTT. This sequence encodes CASSIVASHEAFF.

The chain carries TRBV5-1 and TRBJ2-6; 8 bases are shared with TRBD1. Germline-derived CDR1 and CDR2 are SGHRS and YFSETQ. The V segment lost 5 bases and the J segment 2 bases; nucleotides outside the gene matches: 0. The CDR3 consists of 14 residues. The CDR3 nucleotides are TGCGCCAGCAGGACAGGGGCTGGGGCCAACGTCCTGACTTTC. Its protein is CASRTGAGANVLTF.

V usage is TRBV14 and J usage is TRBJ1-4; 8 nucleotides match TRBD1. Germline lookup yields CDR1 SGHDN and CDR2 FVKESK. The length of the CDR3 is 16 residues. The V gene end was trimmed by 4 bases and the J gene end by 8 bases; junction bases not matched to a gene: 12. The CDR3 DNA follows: TGTGCCAGCAGCCGAGGGTTTGGACAGGGAAAAGAAAAACTGTTTTTT. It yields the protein CASSRGFGQGKEKLFF.

The DNA of the CDR3 is TGTGCCAGCAGCTCATCCGGGGGCTCTGAAGCTTTCTTT. This sequence encodes CASSSSGGSEAFF. The chain employs TRBV7-6 and TRBJ1-1; D is perhaps TRBD1 (6 bases). Germline V gene lookup returns CDR1 SGHVS and CDR2 FNYEAQ. The V and J ends lost 4 bases and 6 bases respectively, with 12 bases between them. This CDR3 region has 13 residues. Supplemented by reference TRBV7-6 and TRBJ1-1, the full variable domain reads GAGVSQSPRYKVTKRGQDVALRCDPISGHVSLYWYRQALGQGPEFLTYFNYEAQQDKSGLPNDRFSAERPEGSISTLTIQRTEQRDSAMYRCASSSSGGSEAFFGQGTRLTVV.

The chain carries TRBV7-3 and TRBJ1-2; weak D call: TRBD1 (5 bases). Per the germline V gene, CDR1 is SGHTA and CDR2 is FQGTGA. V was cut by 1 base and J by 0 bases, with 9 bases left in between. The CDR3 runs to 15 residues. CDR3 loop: CASSLIGGTNYGYTF. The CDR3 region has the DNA TGTGCCAGCAGCTTAATTGGGGGTACTAACTATGGCTACACCTTC. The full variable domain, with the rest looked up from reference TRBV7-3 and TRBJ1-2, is GAGVSQTPSNKVTEKGKYVELRCDPISGHTALYWYRQSLGQGPEFLIYFQGTGAADDSGLPNDRFFAVRPEGSVSTLKIQRTERGDSAVYLCASSLIGGTNYGYTFGSGTRLTVV.

CDR3 in DNA: TGTGCCAGCAGTCAAAGGAGGACTGAAGCTTTCTTT. The encoded protein is CASSQRRTEAFF. The chain is built from TRBV2 and TRBJ1-1; no firm D call. Germline CDR1 is SNHLY and CDR2 is FYNNEI. CDR3 size: 12 residues. V lost 5 bases, J lost 5 bases, and 9 bases lay in between.

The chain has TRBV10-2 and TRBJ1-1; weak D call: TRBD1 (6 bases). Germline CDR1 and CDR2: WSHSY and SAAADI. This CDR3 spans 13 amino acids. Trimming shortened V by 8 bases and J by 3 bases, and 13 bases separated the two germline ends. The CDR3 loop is CASSRGGYTEAFF. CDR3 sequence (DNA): TGCGCCAGCTCCAGGGGTGGCTACACTGAAGCTTTCTTT.

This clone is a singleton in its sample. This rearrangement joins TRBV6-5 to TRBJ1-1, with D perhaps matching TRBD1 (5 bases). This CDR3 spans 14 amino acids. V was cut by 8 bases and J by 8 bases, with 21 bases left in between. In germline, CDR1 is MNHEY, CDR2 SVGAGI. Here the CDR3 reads CASGPSTEGYEAFF. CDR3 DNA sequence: TGTGCCAGCGGCCCCTCGACAGAAGGGTACGAAGCTTTCTTT.

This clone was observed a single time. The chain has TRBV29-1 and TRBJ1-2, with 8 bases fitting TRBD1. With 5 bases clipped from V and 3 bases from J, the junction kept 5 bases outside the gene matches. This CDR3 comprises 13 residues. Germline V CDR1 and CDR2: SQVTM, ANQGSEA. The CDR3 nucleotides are TGCAGCGTTCGGGACAGGCCGGACTATGGCTACACCTTC. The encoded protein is CSVRDRPDYGYTF. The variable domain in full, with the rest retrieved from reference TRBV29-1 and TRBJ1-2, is SAVISQKPSRDICQRGTSLTIQCQVDSQVTMMFWYRQQPGQSLTLIATANQGSEATYESGFVIDKFPISRPNLTFSTLTVSNMSPEDSSIYLCSVRDRPDYGYTFGSGTRLTVV.

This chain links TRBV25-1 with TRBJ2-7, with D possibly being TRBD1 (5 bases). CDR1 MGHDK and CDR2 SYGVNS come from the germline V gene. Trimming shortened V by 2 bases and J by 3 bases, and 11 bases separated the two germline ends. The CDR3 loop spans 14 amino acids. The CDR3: CASSERGFLYEQYF. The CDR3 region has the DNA TGTGCCAGCAGTGAAAGGGGCTTCCTCTACGAGCAGTACTTC.

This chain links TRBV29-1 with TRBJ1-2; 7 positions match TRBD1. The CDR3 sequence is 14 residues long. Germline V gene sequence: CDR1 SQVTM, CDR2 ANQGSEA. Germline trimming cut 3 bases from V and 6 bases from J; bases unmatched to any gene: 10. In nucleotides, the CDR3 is TGCAGCGTTGATAGTACAGGGGTGACGAATGGCTACACCTTC. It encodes CSVDSTGVTNGYTF.

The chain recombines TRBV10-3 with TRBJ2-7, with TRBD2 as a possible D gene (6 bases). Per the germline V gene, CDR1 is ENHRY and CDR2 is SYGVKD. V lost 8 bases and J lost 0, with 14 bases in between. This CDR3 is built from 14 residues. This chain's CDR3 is CAILRAGSSYEQYF. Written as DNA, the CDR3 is TGTGCCATCCTCCGGGCGGGGAGCTCCTACGAGCAGTACTTC.